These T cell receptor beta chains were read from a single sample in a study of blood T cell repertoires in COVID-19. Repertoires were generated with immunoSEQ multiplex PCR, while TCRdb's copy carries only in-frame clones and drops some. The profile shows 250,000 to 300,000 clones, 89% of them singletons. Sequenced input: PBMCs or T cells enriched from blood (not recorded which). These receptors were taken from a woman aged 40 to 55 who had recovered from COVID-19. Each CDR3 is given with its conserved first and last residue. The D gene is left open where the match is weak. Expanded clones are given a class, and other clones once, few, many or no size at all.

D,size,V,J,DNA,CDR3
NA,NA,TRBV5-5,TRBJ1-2,TGTGCCAGCAGCTTGTATTCAGGGGATGGCTACACCTTC,CASSLYSGDGYTF
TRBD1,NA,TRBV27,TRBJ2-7,TGTGCCAGCAGTCAGACAGGGTCCCCCTACGAGCAGTACTTC,CASSQTGSPYEQYF
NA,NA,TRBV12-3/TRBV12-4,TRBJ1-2,TGTGCCAGCAGCCAAACTAACTATGGCTACACCTTC,CASSQTNYGYTF
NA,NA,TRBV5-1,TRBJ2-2,TGCGCCAGCAGCTTGGCGGTAGCCCGCACCGGGGAGCTGTTTTTT,CASSLAVARTGELFF
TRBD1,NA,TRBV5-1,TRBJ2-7,TGCGCCAGCAGTGAGGGGGCTAGGTCCTACGAGCAGTACTTC,CASSEGARSYEQYF
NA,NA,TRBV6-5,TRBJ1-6,TGTGCCAGCAGTTACGCGTATAATTCACCCCTCCACTTT,CASSYAYNSPLHF
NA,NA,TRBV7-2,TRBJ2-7,TGTGCCAGCAGCTTATTCGCAGGTAGCGTATACGAGCAGTACTTC,CASSLFAGSVYEQYF
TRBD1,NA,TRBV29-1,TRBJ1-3,TGCAGCGTAGGGGACAGTGCTGGAAACACCATATATTTT,CSVGDSAGNTIYF
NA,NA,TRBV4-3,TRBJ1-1,TGCGCCAGCAGCCAAGATGGGGCGGCTGAAGCTTTCTTT,CASSQDGAAEAFF
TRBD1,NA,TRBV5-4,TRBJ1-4,TGTGCCAGCAGCCCCGCCGGGACAGCTAATGAAAAACTGTTTTTT,CASSPAGTANEKLFF
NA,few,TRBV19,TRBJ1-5,TGTGCCAGTAGTAAGCCGAGCCATCAGCCCCAGCATTTT,CASSKPSHQPQHF
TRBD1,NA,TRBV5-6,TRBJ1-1,TGTGCCAGCAGCTTGCTGCCGACAGGGGGAACTGAAGCTTTCTTT,CASSLLPTGGTEAFF
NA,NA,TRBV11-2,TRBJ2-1,TGTGCCAGCAGAATTATAGCGGCCAGCTCCTACAATGAGCAGTTCTTC,CASRIIAASSYNEQFF
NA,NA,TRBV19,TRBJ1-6,TGTGCCAGTAGTATAGTCGGCCAGGGAATTAATTCACCCCTCCACTTT,CASSIVGQGINSPLHF
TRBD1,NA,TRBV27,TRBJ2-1,TGTGCCAGCAGTAGACCAAAAACAGGGGGCTTATCCTACAATGAGCAGTTCTTC,CASSRPKTGGLSYNEQFF
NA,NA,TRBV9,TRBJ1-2,TGTGCCAGCAGCGTCCAGGACAGAAACTATGGCTACACCTTC,CASSVQDRNYGYTF
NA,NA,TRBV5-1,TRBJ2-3,TGCGCCAGCAGCTTGGAGTCTATACTCACAGATACGCAGTATTTT,CASSLESILTDTQYF
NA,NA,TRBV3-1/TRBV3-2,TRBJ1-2,TGTGCCAGCAGCCAAGATCTCGTAAAGGACAGAGTTAAGTATGGCTACACCTTC,CASSQDLVKDRVKYGYTF
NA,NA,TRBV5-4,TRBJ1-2,TGTGCCAGCAGCTACACAGGAGCAAATGGCTACACCTTC,CASSYTGANGYTF
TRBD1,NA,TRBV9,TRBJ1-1,TGTGCCAGCAGCGTAACAGGGGGGAACACTGAAGCTTTCTTT,CASSVTGGNTEAFF
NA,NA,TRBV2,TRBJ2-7,TGTGCCAGTCAGGGTGGCTACGAGCAGTACTTC,CASQGGYEQYF
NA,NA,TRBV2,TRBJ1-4,TGTGCCAGTTGGGCTGGTGAAAAACTGTTTTTT,CASWAGEKLFF
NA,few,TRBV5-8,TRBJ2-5,TGTGCCAGCAGCTTGCCTAGCGTCTACCAAGAGACCCAGTACTTC,CASSLPSVYQETQYF
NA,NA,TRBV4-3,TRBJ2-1,TGCGCCAGCAGCCAAGATCGGGGGAGTAACAATGAGCAGTTCTTC,CASSQDRGSNNEQFF
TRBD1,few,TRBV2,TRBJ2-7,TGTGCCAGCAGTGACGACAGGGGGAATTTGGACTTC,CASSDDRGNLDF
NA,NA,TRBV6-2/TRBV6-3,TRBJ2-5,TGTGCCAGCAGCAAACAGGAGTTTGGGACCCAGTACTTC,CASSKQEFGTQYF
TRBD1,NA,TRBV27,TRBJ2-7,TGTGCCAGCAGTCCCTGGGGGACAGGGGACGACGAGCAGTACTTC,CASSPWGTGDDEQYF
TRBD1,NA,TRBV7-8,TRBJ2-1,TGTGCCAGCAGCTTACGTGTGGGACAGGGGTTGTTGGATGAGCAGTTCTTC,CASSLRVGQGLLDEQFF
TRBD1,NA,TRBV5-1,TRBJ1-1,TGCGCCAGCAGCTACAGGGGCCTAAACACTGAAGCTTTCTTT,CASSYRGLNTEAFF
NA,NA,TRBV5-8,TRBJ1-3,TGTGCCAGCAGCCCCCCGGGGGGCGTCGGCGCTGGAAACACCATATATTTT,CASSPPGGVGAGNTIYF
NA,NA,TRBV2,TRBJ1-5,TGTGCCAGCAGAAGGGGTCGAAGCAATCAGCCCCAGCATTTT,CASRRGRSNQPQHF
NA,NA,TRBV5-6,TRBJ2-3,TGTGCCAGCAGCTTGGTATCTACAGGCACAGATACGCAGTATTTT,CASSLVSTGTDTQYF
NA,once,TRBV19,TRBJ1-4,TGTGCCAGTACCAGGGTCCGTTCAACTAATGAAAAACTGTTTTTT,CASTRVRSTNEKLFF